The rows below give T cell receptor beta chains drawn from one sample of a study of cytomegalovirus exposure and HLA in healthy donors. Profiling relied on immunoSEQ multiplex PCR, and the TCRdb table lists in-frame clones only, not all of them. This table has fewer than 250,000 clones, approximately 83% appearing once. The specimen was PBMCs. Receptors were obtained from a woman in her fifties or sixties in good health and CMV-seropositive. CDR3s include the opening cysteine and the closing phenylalanine or tryptophan. D genes are given only for firm matches. Rows give clone size only sometimes, using once, few, many, or a class for an expanded clone.

v_call: TRBV11-2
d_call: TRBD2
j_call: TRBJ2-1
clone_size: -
cdr3_nt: TGTGCCAGCAGCCTCAGCGGGGGAACCTACAATGAGCAGTTCTTC
cdr3_aa: CASSLSGGTYNEQFF

v_call: TRBV7-9
d_call: TRBD1
j_call: TRBJ1-1
clone_size: -
cdr3_nt: TGTGCCAGCAGCACCAGGGGGGCTGAAGCTTTCTTT
cdr3_aa: CASSTRGAEAFF

v_call: TRBV9
d_call: TRBD2
j_call: TRBJ2-1
clone_size: -
cdr3_nt: TGTGCCAGCAGCCCAGGGACTAGCGGGGGACATGAGCAGTTCTTC
cdr3_aa: CASSPGTSGGHEQFF

v_call: TRBV10-1
d_call: -
j_call: TRBJ2-5
clone_size: -
cdr3_nt: TGCGCCAGCAGTGACTCAGCTAGTGTGGGGACCCAGTACTTC
cdr3_aa: CASSDSASVGTQYF

v_call: TRBV7-2
d_call: TRBD1
j_call: TRBJ1-2
clone_size: -
cdr3_nt: TGTGCCAGCAGCTCAGGGGGCGGGGCCAACTATGGCTACACCTTC
cdr3_aa: CASSSGGGANYGYTF

v_call: TRBV11-2
d_call: TRBD1
j_call: TRBJ1-3
clone_size: -
cdr3_nt: TGTGCCAGCAGCGCAAACCGACAGGGGGTGGGAAACACCATATATTTT
cdr3_aa: CASSANRQGVGNTIYF

v_call: TRBV27
d_call: -
j_call: TRBJ1-1
clone_size: few
cdr3_nt: TGTGCCAGCAGTCAGGGCATTCACACTGAAGCTTTCTTT
cdr3_aa: CASSQGIHTEAFF

v_call: TRBV19
d_call: -
j_call: TRBJ2-1
clone_size: -
cdr3_nt: TGTGCCAGTAGTATAAATTTAGAAAACTATGAGCAGTTCTTC
cdr3_aa: CASSINLENYEQFF

v_call: TRBV7-2
d_call: -
j_call: TRBJ1-2
clone_size: -
cdr3_nt: TGTGCCAGCAGCACAGCCGGGACACTGCACCACTACACCTTC
cdr3_aa: CASSTAGTLHHYTF

v_call: TRBV6-4
d_call: -
j_call: TRBJ2-2
clone_size: -
cdr3_nt: TGTGCCAGCAGTCGCGAGACAGAAGTTCACACCGGGGAGCTGTTTTTT
cdr3_aa: CASSRETEVHTGELFF

v_call: TRBV7-2
d_call: -
j_call: TRBJ2-6
clone_size: -
cdr3_nt: TGTGCCAGCTCCTCCCGGGCCAACGTCCTGACTTTC
cdr3_aa: CASSSRANVLTF